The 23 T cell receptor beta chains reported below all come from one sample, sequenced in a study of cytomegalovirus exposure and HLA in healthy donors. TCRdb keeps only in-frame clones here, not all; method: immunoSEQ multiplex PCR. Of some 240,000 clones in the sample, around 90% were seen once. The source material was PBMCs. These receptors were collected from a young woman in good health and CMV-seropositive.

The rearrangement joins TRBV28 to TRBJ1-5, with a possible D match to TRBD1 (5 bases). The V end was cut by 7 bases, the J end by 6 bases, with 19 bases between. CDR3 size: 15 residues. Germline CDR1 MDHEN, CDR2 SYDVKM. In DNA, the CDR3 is TGTGCCAGCACCACCGTGGAACAGGCCACTCAGCCCCAGCATTTT. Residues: CASTTVEQATQPQHF.

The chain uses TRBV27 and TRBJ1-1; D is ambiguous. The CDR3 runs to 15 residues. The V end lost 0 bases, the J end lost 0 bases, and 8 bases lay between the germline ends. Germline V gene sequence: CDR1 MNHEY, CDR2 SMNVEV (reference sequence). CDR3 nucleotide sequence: TGTGCCAGCAGTTTATCGATTACTATGAACACTGAAGCTTTCTTT. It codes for CASSLSITMNTEAFF.

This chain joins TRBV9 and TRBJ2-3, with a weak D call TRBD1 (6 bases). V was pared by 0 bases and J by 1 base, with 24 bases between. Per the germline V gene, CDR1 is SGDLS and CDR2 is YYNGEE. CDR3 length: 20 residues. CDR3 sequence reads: CASSVAEDRPLLTRTDTQYF. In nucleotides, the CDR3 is TGTGCCAGCAGCGTAGCCGAGGACAGACCCCTTTTGACTCGCACAGATACGCAGTATTTT.

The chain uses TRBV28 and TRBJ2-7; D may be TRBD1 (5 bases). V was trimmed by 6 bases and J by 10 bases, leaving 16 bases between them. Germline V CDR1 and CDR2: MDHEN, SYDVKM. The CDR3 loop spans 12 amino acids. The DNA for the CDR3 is TGTGCCAGCAGGAAGTTGACAGAAGACCAGTACTTC. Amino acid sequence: CASRKLTEDQYF.

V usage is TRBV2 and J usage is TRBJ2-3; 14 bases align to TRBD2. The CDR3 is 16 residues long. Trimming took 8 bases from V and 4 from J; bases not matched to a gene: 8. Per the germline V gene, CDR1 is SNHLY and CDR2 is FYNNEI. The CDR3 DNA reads TGTGCCAGCGCCCGAGGACTAGCGGGAGGTTCAGATACGCAGTATTTT. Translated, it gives CASARGLAGGSDTQYF.

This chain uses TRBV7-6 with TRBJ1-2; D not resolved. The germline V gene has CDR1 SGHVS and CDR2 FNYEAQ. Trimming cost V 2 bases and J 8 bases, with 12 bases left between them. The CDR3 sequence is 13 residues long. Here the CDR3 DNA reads TGTGCCAGCAGCTTATCACAGAGAGGGGGCTACACCTTC. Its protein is CASSLSQRGGYTF.

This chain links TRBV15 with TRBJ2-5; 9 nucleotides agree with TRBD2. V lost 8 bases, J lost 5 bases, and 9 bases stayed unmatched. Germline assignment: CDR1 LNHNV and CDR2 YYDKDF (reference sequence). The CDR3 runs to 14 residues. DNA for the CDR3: TGTGCCACCTCGGCGGGGGGGACTGGGGAGACCCAGTACTTC. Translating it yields CATSAGGTGETQYF.

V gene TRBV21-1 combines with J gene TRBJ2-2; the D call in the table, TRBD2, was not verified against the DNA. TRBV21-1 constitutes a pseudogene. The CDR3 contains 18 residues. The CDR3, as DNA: TGTGCCAGCAGCAAAGCTGACTCTCCGAGGCCGAACACCGGGGAGCTGTTTTTT. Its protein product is CASSKADSPRPNTGELFF.

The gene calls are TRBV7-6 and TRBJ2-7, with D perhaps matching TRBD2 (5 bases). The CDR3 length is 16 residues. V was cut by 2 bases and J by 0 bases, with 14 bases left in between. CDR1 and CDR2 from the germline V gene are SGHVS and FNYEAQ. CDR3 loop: CASSLQGLASSYEQYF. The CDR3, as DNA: TGTGCCAGCAGCTTACAAGGACTGGCAAGCTCCTACGAGCAGTACTTC.

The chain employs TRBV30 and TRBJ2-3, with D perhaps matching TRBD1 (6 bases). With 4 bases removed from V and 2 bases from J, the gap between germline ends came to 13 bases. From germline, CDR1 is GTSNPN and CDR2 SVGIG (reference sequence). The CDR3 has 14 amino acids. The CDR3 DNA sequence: TGTGCCTGGATGCAGGGGCTGTACACAGATACGCAGTATTTT. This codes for CAWMQGLYTDTQYF.

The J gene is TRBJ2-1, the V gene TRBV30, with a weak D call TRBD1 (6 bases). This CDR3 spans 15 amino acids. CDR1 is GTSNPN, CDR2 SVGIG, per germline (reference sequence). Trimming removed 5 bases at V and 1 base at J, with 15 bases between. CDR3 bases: TGTGCCTGGGCCATTACAGGGAAATCCTACAATGAGCAGTTCTTC. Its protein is CAWAITGKSYNEQFF.

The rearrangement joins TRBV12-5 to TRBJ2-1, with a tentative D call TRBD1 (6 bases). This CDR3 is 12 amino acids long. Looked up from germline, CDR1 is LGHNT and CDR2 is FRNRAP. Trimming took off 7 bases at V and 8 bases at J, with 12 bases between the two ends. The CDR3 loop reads CASATGPHEQFF. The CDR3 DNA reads TGTGCTAGTGCCACAGGGCCTCATGAGCAGTTCTTC.

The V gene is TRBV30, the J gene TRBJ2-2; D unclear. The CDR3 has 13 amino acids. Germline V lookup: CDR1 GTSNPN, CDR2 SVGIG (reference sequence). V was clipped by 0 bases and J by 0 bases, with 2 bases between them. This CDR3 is CAWSVTNTGELFF. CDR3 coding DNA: TGTGCCTGGAGTGTTACGAACACCGGGGAGCTGTTTTTT.

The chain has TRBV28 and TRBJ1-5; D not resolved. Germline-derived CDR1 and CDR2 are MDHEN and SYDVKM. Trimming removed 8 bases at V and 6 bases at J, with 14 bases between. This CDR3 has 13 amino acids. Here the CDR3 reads CASSTEGFQPQHF. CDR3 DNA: TGTGCCAGCTCGACGGAGGGATTTCAGCCCCAGCATTTT.

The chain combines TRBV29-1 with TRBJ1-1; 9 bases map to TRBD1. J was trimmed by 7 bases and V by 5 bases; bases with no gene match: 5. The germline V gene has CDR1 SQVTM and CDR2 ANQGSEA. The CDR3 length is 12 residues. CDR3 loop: CSVTDRGGEAFF. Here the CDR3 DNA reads TGCAGCGTTACGGACAGGGGAGGTGAAGCTTTCTTT.

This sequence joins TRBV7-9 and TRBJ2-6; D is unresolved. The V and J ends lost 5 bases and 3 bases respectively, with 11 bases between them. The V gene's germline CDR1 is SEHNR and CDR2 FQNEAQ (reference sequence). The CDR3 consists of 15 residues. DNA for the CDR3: TGTGCCAGCAGCCTAGGCCCGGTTGGGGCCAACGTCCTGACTTTC. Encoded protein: CASSLGPVGANVLTF.

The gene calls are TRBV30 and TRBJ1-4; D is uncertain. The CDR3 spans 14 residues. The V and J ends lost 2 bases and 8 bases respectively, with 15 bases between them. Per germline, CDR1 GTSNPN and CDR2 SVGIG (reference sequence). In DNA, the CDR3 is TGTGCCTGGAGTATAGTGGAGGAGGAAGAAAAACTGTTTTTT. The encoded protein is CAWSIVEEEEKLFF.

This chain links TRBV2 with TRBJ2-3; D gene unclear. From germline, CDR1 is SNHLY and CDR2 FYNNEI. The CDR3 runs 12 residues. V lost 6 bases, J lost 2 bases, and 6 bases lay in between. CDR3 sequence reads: CASRTTTDTQYF. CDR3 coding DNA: TGTGCCAGCAGAACAACCACAGATACGCAGTATTTT. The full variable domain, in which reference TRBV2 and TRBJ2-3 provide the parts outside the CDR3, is EPEVTQTPSHQVTQMGQEVILRCVPISNHLYFYWYRQILGQKVEFLVSFYNNEISEKSEIFDDQFSVERPDGSNFTLKIRSTKLEDSAMYFCASRTTTDTQYFGPGTRLTVL.

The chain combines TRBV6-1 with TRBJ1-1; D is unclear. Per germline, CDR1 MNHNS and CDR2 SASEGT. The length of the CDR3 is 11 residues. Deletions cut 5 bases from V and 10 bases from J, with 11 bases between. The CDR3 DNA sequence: TGTGCCAGCAGTCTAGACGGTGGAGCTTTCTTT. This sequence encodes CASSLDGGAFF.

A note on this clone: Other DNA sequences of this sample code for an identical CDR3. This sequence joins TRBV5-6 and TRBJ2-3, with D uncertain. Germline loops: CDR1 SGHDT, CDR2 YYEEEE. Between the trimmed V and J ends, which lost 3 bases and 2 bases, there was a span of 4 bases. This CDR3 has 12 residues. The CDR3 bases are TGTGCCAGCAGCTCCTTCACAGATACGCAGTATTTT. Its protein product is CASSSFTDTQYF.

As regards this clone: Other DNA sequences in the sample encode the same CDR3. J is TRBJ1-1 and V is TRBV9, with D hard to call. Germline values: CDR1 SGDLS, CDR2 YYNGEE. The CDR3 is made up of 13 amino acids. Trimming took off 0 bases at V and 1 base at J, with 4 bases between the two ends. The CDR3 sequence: CASSVAGNTEAFF. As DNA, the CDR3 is TGTGCCAGCAGCGTAGCAGGGAACACTGAAGCTTTCTTT.

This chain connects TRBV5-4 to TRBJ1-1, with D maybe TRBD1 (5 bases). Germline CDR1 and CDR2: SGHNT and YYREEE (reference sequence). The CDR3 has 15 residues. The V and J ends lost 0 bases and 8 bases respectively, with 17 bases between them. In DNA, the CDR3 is TGTGCCAGCAGCTTGGATTGGGAGGGGAAGGTGGAAGCTTTCTTT. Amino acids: CASSLDWEGKVEAFF.

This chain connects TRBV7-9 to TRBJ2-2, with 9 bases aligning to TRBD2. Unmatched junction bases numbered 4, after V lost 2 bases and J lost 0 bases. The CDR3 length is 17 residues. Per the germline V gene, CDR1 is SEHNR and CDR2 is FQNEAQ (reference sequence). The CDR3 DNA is TGTGCCAGCAGCTTACTGCGGGAGGGCCCGAACACCGGGGAGCTGTTTTTT. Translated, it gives CASSLLREGPNTGELFF.